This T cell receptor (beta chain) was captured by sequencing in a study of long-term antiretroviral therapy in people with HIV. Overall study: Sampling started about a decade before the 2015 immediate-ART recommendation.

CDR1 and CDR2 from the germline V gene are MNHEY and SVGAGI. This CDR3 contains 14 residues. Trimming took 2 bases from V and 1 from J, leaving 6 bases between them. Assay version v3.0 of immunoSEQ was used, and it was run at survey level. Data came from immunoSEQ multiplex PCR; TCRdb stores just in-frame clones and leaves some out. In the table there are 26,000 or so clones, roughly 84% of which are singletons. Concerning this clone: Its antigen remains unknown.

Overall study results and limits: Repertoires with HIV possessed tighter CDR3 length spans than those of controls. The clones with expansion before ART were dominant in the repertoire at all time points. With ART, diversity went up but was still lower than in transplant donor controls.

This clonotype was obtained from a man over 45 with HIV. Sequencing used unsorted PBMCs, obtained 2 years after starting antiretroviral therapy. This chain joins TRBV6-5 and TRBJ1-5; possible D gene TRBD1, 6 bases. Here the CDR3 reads CASSYGQSNQPQHF. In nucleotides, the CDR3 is TGTGCCAGCAGTTACGGACAGAGCAATCAGCCCCAGCATTTT.